Shown below are 18 T cell receptor beta chains from a single sample sequenced in a study of cytomegalovirus exposure and HLA in healthy donors (dated by TCRdb to 2016 to 2017). The method was the immunoSEQ multiplex PCR assay. For the multiplex PCR, a mixture combining 60 forward primers for TCR Vbeta segments and 13 reverse primers for TCR Jbeta segments was used. The table comes from immuneACCESS by way of TCRdb, which keeps in-frame sequences with V and J called. Part of the clones is missing from these tables; in studies checked, under half for an unresolved V gene and the rest for unknown reasons. The sample records 50,000 to 70,000 clones, 80% of which are singletons. Almost 6% of the sample is held by the ten biggest clonotypes. Material for sequencing was PBMCs. The receptors derive from a male donor in good health and CMV-seronegative.

A note on this clone: Germline is not matched at one junction end, which may reflect a read error. The chain recombines TRBV7-7 with TRBJ2-5; perhaps TRBD1 as D (5 bases). CDR1 is SSHAT, CDR2 FNYEAQ, per germline (reference sequence). CDR3 length equals 15 residues. Here the CDR3 DNA reads TGTGCTAGCAGCTTGGCAGGGAAATTCCAAGAGACCCAGTACTTC. Protein product: CASSLAGKFQETQYF.

The chain uses TRBV7-6 and TRBJ2-3; D not resolved. Trimming left V 1 base short and J 2 bases short, with 10 bases between. The germline V gene encodes CDR1 SGHVS and CDR2 FNYEAQ. The CDR3 contains 15 residues. The chain's CDR3 is CASSLGRSFTDTQYF. CDR3 sequence (DNA): TGTGCCAGCAGCTTAGGGCGGTCTTTCACAGATACGCAGTATTTT.

V is TRBV19 and J is TRBJ2-7; 7 bases match TRBD1. Germline trimming cut 4 bases from V and 2 bases from J; bases unmatched to any gene: 5. Per the germline V gene, CDR1 is LNHDA and CDR2 is SQIVND (reference sequence). The CDR3 is 14 residues long. In DNA form, the CDR3 reads TGTGCCAGTAGTAGAGGGACAGAGACCTACGAGCAGTACTTC. This gives the protein CASSRGTETYEQYF.

This sequence joins TRBV11-2 and TRBJ2-5, with TRBD2 matching 7 bases. The DNA matches TRBJ2-7 better at its end, which makes the J call doubtful. The CDR3 has 13 residues. Germline V gene sequence: CDR1 SGHAT, CDR2 FQNNGV. CDR3 protein: CATRPGGSYEQYF. CDR3 DNA sequence: TGTGCCACCCGACCGGGGGGCTCCTACGAGCAGTACTTC.

The chain links TRBV7-9 to TRBJ2-7; no clear D. CDR1 and CDR2 (germline): SEHNR, FQNEAQ (reference sequence). Between the trimmed V and J ends, which lost 5 bases and 4 bases, there was a span of 9 bases. The CDR3 has 12 amino acids. The CDR3: CASSHAQYEQYF. CDR3 bases: TGTGCCAGCAGCCACGCTCAGTACGAGCAGTACTTC. The variable domain in full, completed from reference TRBV7-9 and TRBJ2-7, reads DTGVSQNPRHKITKRGQNVTFRCDPISEHNRLYWYRQTLGQGPEFLTYFQNEAQLEKSRLLSDRFSAERPKGSFSTLEIQRTEQGDSAMYLCASSHAQYEQYFGPGTRLTVT.

The chain recombines TRBV2 with TRBJ1-5; D may be TRBD1 (6 bases). V lost 1 base and J 14 bases, leaving 9 bases between the germline ends. Germline CDR1 and CDR2: SNHLY and FYNNEI. The CDR3 sequence is 11 residues long. The CDR3, as DNA: TGTGCCAGCAGTGAAGGAGGGGGGGAGCATTTT. Translating gives CASSEGGGEHF.

This sequence joins TRBV7-9 and TRBJ1-4, with 8 bases that match TRBD1. The CDR3 runs to 16 residues. V lost 5 bases and J lost 7; bases outside the gene matches: 12. Germline assignment: CDR1 SEHNR and CDR2 FQNEAQ (reference sequence). The CDR3 coding sequence is TGTGCCAGCAGCACCGACAGGGGTGAAAATACTGAAAAACTGTTTTTT. It yields the protein CASSTDRGENTEKLFF.

The J gene is TRBJ1-5, the V gene TRBV5-6, with TRBD1 matching 7 bases. V trimming: 5 bases; J trimming: 3 bases; junction bases outside the gene matches: 11. CDR1 and CDR2 from the germline V gene are SGHDT and YYEEEE. The CDR3 totals 16 residues. CDR3 amino acids: CASSIFTGAYNQPQHF. The CDR3 DNA follows: TGTGCCAGCAGTATATTCACAGGGGCCTACAATCAGCCCCAGCATTTT.

The chain carries TRBV7-9 and TRBJ1-2; D gene uncertain. V lost 7 bases and J lost 1, with 13 bases in between. This CDR3 region has 14 residues. Germline CDR1 reads SEHNR; CDR2 reads FQNEAQ (reference sequence). The CDR3 protein is CASNGEFFNYGYTF. In DNA, the CDR3 is TGTGCCAGCAATGGGGAGTTTTTTAACTATGGCTACACCTTC.

This clone was recorded a few times. V usage is TRBV2 and J usage is TRBJ1-2; D is unclear. This CDR3 comprises 13 residues. Deletions cut 4 bases from V and 3 bases from J, with 9 bases between. Germline V gene data show CDR1 as SNHLY and CDR2 as FYNNEI. CDR3 loop: CASSGLTDYGYTF. CDR3 nucleotides: TGTGCCAGCAGTGGACTAACAGACTATGGCTACACCTTC. Full variable domain (missing parts from reference TRBV2 and TRBJ1-2): EPEVTQTPSHQVTQMGQEVILRCVPISNHLYFYWYRQILGQKVEFLVSFYNNEISEKSEIFDDQFSVERPDGSNFTLKIRSTKLEDSAMYFCASSGLTDYGYTFGSGTRLTVV.

J is TRBJ1-5 and V is TRBV7-2, with D possibly matching TRBD1 (6 bases). The CDR3 loop spans 16 amino acids. Germline V CDR1 and CDR2: SGHTA, FQGNSA. The V end lost 0 bases, the J end lost 2 bases, and 11 bases lay between the germline ends. CDR3 amino acids: CASSLAPRGGNQPQHF. CDR3 in DNA: TGTGCCAGCAGCTTAGCCCCCAGGGGTGGCAATCAGCCCCAGCATTTT.

V usage is TRBV7-2 and J usage is TRBJ1-6; D gene uncertain. CDR1 SGHTA and CDR2 FQGNSA come from the germline V gene. Trimming took 1 base from V and 0 from J, leaving 4 bases between them. This CDR3 has 15 amino acids. The CDR3 nucleotides read TGTGCCAGCAGCTTAGTAGTCTCCTATAATTCACCCCTCCACTTT. Its protein product is CASSLVVSYNSPLHF.

This rearrangement joins TRBV6-5 to TRBJ1-4; the match to TRBD1 covers 10 bases. V shed 5 bases and J 8 bases; nucleotides not matched to a gene: 8. The CDR3 runs to 15 residues. Per germline, CDR1 MNHEY and CDR2 SVGAGI. The CDR3 is CASSGSGQGWEKLFF. Here the CDR3 DNA reads TGTGCCAGCAGTGGCTCGGGACAGGGGTGGGAAAAACTGTTTTTT.

The chain recombines TRBV7-6 with TRBJ2-6; D is unresolved. V was clipped by 5 bases and J by 2 bases, with 16 bases between them. Germline CDR1 reads SGHVS; CDR2 reads FNYEAQ. The CDR3 extends over 17 amino acids. CDR3 DNA: TGTGCCAGCAGCACGCCGGAGACCTCGCCTGGGGCCAACGTCCTGACTTTC. Residues: CASSTPETSPGANVLTF.

This sequence joins TRBV2 and TRBJ1-2, with TRBD1 matching 7 bases. Germline V gene lookup returns CDR1 SNHLY and CDR2 FYNNEI. With 4 bases clipped from V and 5 bases from J, the junction kept 7 bases outside the gene matches. CDR3 length: 14 residues. This chain's CDR3 is CASSVEGAPYGYTF. The DNA for the CDR3 is TGTGCCAGCAGTGTGGAGGGGGCGCCGTATGGCTACACCTTC. Variable domain in full (rest from reference TRBV2 and TRBJ1-2): EPEVTQTPSHQVTQMGQEVILRCVPISNHLYFYWYRQILGQKVEFLVSFYNNEISEKSEIFDDQFSVERPDGSNFTLKIRSTKLEDSAMYFCASSVEGAPYGYTFGSGTRLTVV.

The chain has TRBV19 and TRBJ1-1; D possibly corresponds to TRBD1 (5 bases). V gave up 7 bases and J gave up 1 base, with 16 bases separating them. The CDR3 is made up of 15 amino acids. The germline V gene has CDR1 LNHDA and CDR2 SQIVND (reference sequence). The CDR3 protein is CASMSGVGGNTEAFF. CDR3 bases: TGTGCCAGTATGTCGGGGGTGGGTGGGAACACTGAAGCTTTCTTT.

This clone was found a few times. In DNA form, the CDR3 reads TGTGCCAGCAGTGATTGGGGGCAGAGTTCCCAAGAGACCCAGTACTTC. Translating it yields CASSDWGQSSQETQYF. The gene calls are TRBV25-1 and TRBJ2-5, with D possibly TRBD1 on 6 matching bases. Trimming removed 3 bases from V and 1 base from J, with 15 bases in between. Looked up from germline, CDR1 is MGHDK and CDR2 is SYGVNS. The CDR3 is 16 residues long.

The chain is built from TRBV30 and TRBJ2-1, with TRBD2 identical over 13 bases. Germline loops: CDR1 GTSNPN, CDR2 SVGIG (reference sequence). Trimming at V came to 2 bases and at J to 10 bases, leaving 8 bases not matched to a gene. This CDR3 comprises 15 residues. The CDR3 protein is CAWSSGLAGAEEQFF. CDR3 DNA: TGTGCCTGGAGTTCTGGACTAGCGGGGGCAGAAGAGCAGTTCTTC.